The 23 T cell receptor beta chains reported below all come from one sample, sequenced in a study of cytomegalovirus exposure and HLA in healthy donors. The PCR had 60 Vbeta and 13 Jbeta primers. Assay used: immunoSEQ multiplex PCR; TCRdb lists only in-frame clones, some missing. Recorded for this sample: about 150,000 clones. The sample was PBMCs. The receptors originated from a woman in her forties or fifties in good health and CMV-seronegative.

The gene calls are TRBV28 and TRBJ2-2; D perhaps matches TRBD1 (6 bases). The germline gives CDR1 MDHEN, CDR2 SYDVKM. CDR3 length equals 13 residues. Trimming shortened V by 4 bases and J by 6 bases, and 9 bases separated the two germline ends. CDR3 loop: CASSSGQSGELFF. DNA of the CDR3: TGTGCCAGCAGTTCCGGACAGTCCGGGGAGCTGTTTTTT.

The V and J genes are TRBV4-2 and TRBJ2-7, with D tentatively TRBD1 (5 bases). This CDR3 has 16 residues. Germline values: CDR1 LGHNA, CDR2 YNFKEQ. V lost 0 bases, J lost 4 bases, and 16 bases lay in between. The CDR3 is CASSQEDTDSSYEQYF. Written as DNA, the CDR3 is TGTGCCAGCAGCCAAGAGGACACAGACTCGTCTTACGAGCAGTACTTC.

The rearrangement links TRBV30 to TRBJ1-6; D might be TRBD1 (5 bases). V was pared by 2 bases and J by 6 bases, with 14 bases between. CDR3 size: 15 residues. The germline gives CDR1 GTSNPN, CDR2 SVGIG (reference sequence). CDR3 amino acids: CAWSPITGINSPLHF. In DNA form, the CDR3 reads TGTGCCTGGAGTCCGATTACAGGAATTAATTCACCCCTCCACTTT. Complete variable domain (other parts from reference TRBV30 and TRBJ1-6): SQTIHQWPATLVQPVGSPLSLECTVEGTSNPNLYWYRQAAGRGLQLLFYSVGIGQISSEVPQNLSASRPQDRQFILSSKKLLLSDSGFYLCAWSPITGINSPLHFGNGTRLTVT.

The chain is built from TRBV13 and TRBJ1-2; TRBD1 matches at 7 bases. The germline V gene encodes CDR1 PRHDT and CDR2 FYEKMQ (reference sequence). J was trimmed by 3 bases and V by 3 bases; bases with no gene match: 7. This CDR3 has 15 residues. Written as DNA, the CDR3 is TGTGCCAGCAGCTTCTCCGGGACAGTCCACTATGGCTACACCTTC. Its translation: CASSFSGTVHYGYTF.

V gene TRBV28 combines with J gene TRBJ2-1, with a weak D call TRBD2 (5 bases). Germline CDR1 reads MDHEN; CDR2 reads SYDVKM. Trimming pared 5 bases from V and 0 bases from J, leaving 14 bases between. The CDR3 length is 16 residues. DNA of the CDR3: TGTGCCAGCAGTGCCTACTCCGGGGTCTCCTACAATGAGCAGTTCTTC. This sequence encodes CASSAYSGVSYNEQFF.

This chain uses TRBV7-2 with TRBJ2-6; D is possibly TRBD2 (7 bases). Germline CDR1 and CDR2: SGHTA and FQGNSA. V was pared by 5 bases and J by 1 base, with 15 bases between. CDR3 length: 17 residues. This CDR3 reads CASSRGALSSGANVLTF. CDR3 coding DNA: TGTGCCAGCAGCCGGGGGGCTCTTTCATCTGGGGCCAACGTCCTGACTTTC.

The chain recombines TRBV18 with TRBJ2-5, with TRBD1 as a possible D gene (6 bases). Trimming removed 3 bases from V and 5 bases from J, with 10 bases in between. Germline V gene lookup returns CDR1 KGHSH and CDR2 LQKENI. The CDR3 sequence is 13 residues long. The CDR3: CASSPGARETQYF. CDR3 DNA: TGTGCCAGCTCACCGGGGGCCAGGGAGACCCAGTACTTC.

The chain has TRBV5-1 and TRBJ1-3, with 7 bases lining up with TRBD1. This CDR3 contains 17 residues. Germline values: CDR1 SGHRS, CDR2 YFSETQ. V shed 6 bases, J shed 8 bases, and the junction held 20 bases outside the gene matches. CDR3 DNA sequence: TGCGCCAGCATTTGGGGGAAGGACAGGTCCCATCGGGACACCATATATTTT. Translating it yields CASIWGKDRSHRDTIYF.

The rearrangement links TRBV30 to TRBJ2-6; perhaps TRBD2 as D (5 bases). The germline CDR1 and CDR2 sequences are GTSNPN and SVGIG (reference sequence). V shed 5 bases and J shed 1 base, with 12 bases lying between them. This CDR3 is built from 15 residues. The CDR3 protein is CAWDPRESGANVLTF. Here the CDR3 DNA reads TGTGCCTGGGACCCAAGGGAGTCTGGGGCCAACGTCCTGACTTTC.

V usage is TRBV7-9 and J usage is TRBJ1-2; TRBD1 agrees at 7 bases. V was clipped by 1 base and J by 4 bases; unmatched bases: 0. This CDR3 spans 13 amino acids. From germline, CDR1 is SEHNR and CDR2 FQNEAQ (reference sequence). For the CDR3, the DNA is TGTGCCAGCAGCTTAGACAGGGGCTATGGCTACACCTTC. Translation: CASSLDRGYGYTF. Looking up the rest from reference TRBV7-9 and TRBJ1-2 gives the full variable domain: DTGVSQNPRHKITKRGQNVTFRCDPISEHNRLYWYRQTLGQGPEFLTYFQNEAQLEKSRLLSDRFSAERPKGSFSTLEIQRTEQGDSAMYLCASSLDRGYGYTFGSGTRLTVV.

The chain has TRBV5-1 and TRBJ2-7, with D perhaps TRBD2 (6 bases). Trimming stripped 3 bases from V and 2 bases from J, with 15 bases between. The V gene's germline CDR1 is SGHRS and CDR2 YFSETQ. This CDR3 region has 15 residues. CDR3 coding DNA: TGCGCCAGCAGCTCAGGGAGGACTCTCGCCTACGAGCAGTACTTC. It is translated as CASSSGRTLAYEQYF. Full variable domain (missing parts from reference TRBV5-1 and TRBJ2-7): KAGVTQTPRYLIKTRGQQVTLSCSPISGHRSVSWYQQTPGQGLQFLFEYFSETQRNKGNFPGRFSGRQFSNSRSEMNVSTLELGDSALYLCASSSGRTLAYEQYFGPGTRLTVT.

The V call is TRBV9, the J call TRBJ1-3, with 9 bases that match TRBD1. The CDR3 loop spans 15 amino acids. Trimming took 4 bases from V and 2 from J; bases not matched to a gene: 4. The germline V gene has CDR1 SGDLS and CDR2 YYNGEE. CDR3 residues: CASSPRQGAGNTIYF. The CDR3 DNA reads as TGTGCCAGCAGCCCTCGACAGGGGGCTGGAAACACCATATATTTT.

This chain joins TRBV5-1 and TRBJ1-3; no reliable D call. V lost 0 bases, J lost 4 bases, and 11 bases lay in between. Germline lookup yields CDR1 SGHRS and CDR2 YFSETQ. CDR3 length: 15 residues. The DNA of the CDR3 is TGCGCCAGCAGCTTGGACACCCGAGGGGGAAACACCATATATTTT. This sequence encodes CASSLDTRGGNTIYF.

The V gene is TRBV6-5, the J gene TRBJ2-5, with TRBD1 matching 9 bases. This CDR3 is 15 amino acids long. CDR1 is MNHEY, CDR2 SVGAGI, per germline. V was clipped by 6 bases and J by 2 bases; unmatched bases: 7. The CDR3 protein is CASSLYRGRQETQYF. CDR3 nucleotides: TGTGCCAGCAGCCTGTACAGGGGGCGGCAAGAGACCCAGTACTTC.

The chain couples TRBV4-3 to TRBJ1-3; tentatively, D is TRBD1 (5 bases). Per germline, CDR1 LGHNA and CDR2 YSLEER. CDR3 length equals 15 residues. V was pared by 0 bases and J by 0 bases, with 6 bases between. The CDR3: CASSQEQGSGNTIYF. Here the CDR3 DNA reads TGCGCCAGCAGCCAAGAGCAGGGCTCTGGAAACACCATATATTTT.

CDR3 loop: CASSLETVSTYNSPLHF. The CDR3 region has the DNA TGCGCCAGCAGCTTGGAAACAGTATCCACCTATAATTCACCCCTCCACTTT. This chain connects TRBV5-1 to TRBJ1-6, with D hard to call. The CDR3 covers 17 residues. V lost 0 bases and J 2 bases, leaving 12 bases between the germline ends. In germline, CDR1 is SGHRS, CDR2 YFSETQ.

The chain carries TRBV28 and TRBJ1-2, with 7 positions matching TRBD1. The length of the CDR3 is 14 residues. The germline CDR1 and CDR2 sequences are MDHEN and SYDVKM. With 2 bases clipped from V and 1 base from J, the junction kept 1 base outside the gene matches. The CDR3 spells CASSLTGVNYGYTF. The CDR3, as DNA: TGTGCCAGCAGTTTAACAGGGGTTAACTATGGCTACACCTTC.

The rearrangement links TRBV9 to TRBJ2-1; 7 bases match TRBD2. Germline-derived CDR1 and CDR2 are SGDLS and YYNGEE. The trim removed 0 bases at V and 9 bases at J, leaving 9 bases unmatched. The CDR3 has 15 amino acids. The CDR3 is CASSVDGLERGEQFF. In DNA form, the CDR3 reads TGTGCCAGCAGCGTAGACGGTTTAGAGCGGGGTGAGCAGTTCTTC.

The chain employs TRBV7-2 and TRBJ1-5, with D perhaps TRBD1 (5 bases). CDR1 and CDR2 from the germline V gene are SGHTA and FQGNSA. Trimming stripped 5 bases from V and 4 bases from J, with 15 bases between. The CDR3 has 15 amino acids. The CDR3 DNA reads as TGTGCCAGCAGCCCCTTGGCGGGGGAAAATCAGCCCCAGCATTTT. Translating it yields CASSPLAGENQPQHF.

The chain carries TRBV2 and TRBJ1-1, with D possibly TRBD1 on 5 matching bases. Germline CDR1 and CDR2: SNHLY and FYNNEI. The CDR3 runs 13 residues. Trimming stripped 7 bases from V and 1 base from J, with 10 bases between. CDR3 loop: CASTAGPNTEAFF. The CDR3 DNA reads as TGTGCCAGCACGGCAGGGCCGAACACTGAAGCTTTCTTT.

The genes are TRBV5-1 and TRBJ2-5; the match to TRBD2 covers 13 bases. V trimming: 3 bases; J trimming: 10 bases; junction bases outside the gene matches: 3. The germline V gene has CDR1 SGHRS and CDR2 YFSETQ. The CDR3 totals 13 residues. The CDR3 region is CASSWGLAGHQYF. Here the CDR3 DNA reads TGCGCCAGCAGCTGGGGACTAGCGGGGCACCAGTACTTC.

The V gene is TRBV6-6, the J gene TRBJ1-5, with D tentatively TRBD1 (5 bases). Germline CDR1 reads MNHNY; CDR2 reads SVGAGI (reference sequence). The CDR3 covers 16 residues. Trimming took 2 bases from V and 7 from J, leaving 18 bases between them. CDR3 protein: CASSYLPRVRGQPQHF. Written as DNA, the CDR3 is TGTGCCAGCAGTTACCTACCCAGGGTCCGTGGGCAGCCCCAGCATTTT.

The V gene is TRBV7-3, the J gene TRBJ2-3, with 7 bases fitting TRBD2. This CDR3 is 17 amino acids long. Germline lookup yields CDR1 SGHTA and CDR2 FQGTGA. V was pared by 1 base and J by 5 bases, with 12 bases of the junction left unmatched. CDR3 protein: CASSLMVSRGVGDTQYF. In DNA form, the CDR3 reads TGTGCCAGCAGCTTAATGGTCTCACGGGGGGTTGGAGATACGCAGTATTTT.